What follows are 16 T cell receptor beta chains derived from one specimen sequenced in a study of blood T cell repertoires in COVID-19. Profiled with immunoSEQ multiplex PCR; TCRdb holds only in-frame clones, not every one. Of about 300,000 clones listed, roughly 90% are singletons. Sequenced input: peripheral blood. The receptors here all came from a woman in her 30s with COVID-19, enrolled during active disease.

The rearrangement links TRBV10-1 to TRBJ1-6, with 7 bases that match TRBD1. CDR3 length equals 14 residues. V was clipped by 8 bases and J by 9 bases; unmatched bases: 10. Germline assignment: CDR1 WNHNN and CDR2 SYGVQD (reference sequence). CDR3 DNA sequence: TGCGCCAGCGGAACTGGACAGGAAGGTTCACCCCTCCACTTT. It is translated as CASGTGQEGSPLHF.

The gene calls are TRBV4-1 and TRBJ1-1; D call uncertain. The germline V and J ends were trimmed by 2 bases and 1 base, with 5 bases remaining between them. This CDR3 comprises 13 residues. From germline, CDR1 is MGHRA and CDR2 YSYEKL. This CDR3 reads CASSQNRNTEAFF. For the CDR3, the DNA is TGCGCCAGCAGCCAAAACAGGAACACTGAAGCTTTCTTT.

The V and J genes are TRBV30 and TRBJ1-2; 7 nucleotides agree with TRBD1. CDR3 length: 14 residues. The germline V gene encodes CDR1 GTSNPN and CDR2 SVGIG (reference sequence). V trimming: 0 bases; J trimming: 0 bases; junction bases outside the gene matches: 1. The CDR3 loop reads CAWSVQGTNYGYTF. In DNA, the CDR3 is TGTGCCTGGAGTGTACAGGGGACTAACTATGGCTACACCTTC. Filled out from reference TRBV30 and TRBJ1-2, the complete variable domain reads SQTIHQWPATLVQPVGSPLSLECTVEGTSNPNLYWYRQAAGRGLQLLFYSVGIGQISSEVPQNLSASRPQDRQFILSSKKLLLSDSGFYLCAWSVQGTNYGYTFGSGTRLTVV.

The genes are TRBV5-6 and TRBJ2-7; D possibly corresponds to TRBD1 (5 bases). Germline CDR1 SGHDT, CDR2 YYEEEE. Trimming took off 1 base at V and 3 bases at J, with 5 bases between the two ends. CDR3 size: 12 residues. Here the CDR3 DNA reads TGTGCCAGCAGCTTGCAGGGCTACGAGCAGTACGTC. As protein: CASSLQGYEQYV.

This sequence joins TRBV4-3 and TRBJ2-5; 13 nucleotides line up with TRBD2. Germline assignment: CDR1 LGHNA and CDR2 YSLEER. V dropped 5 bases and J dropped 7; count of bases not matched to a gene: 7. The CDR3 is 15 residues long. Here the CDR3 reads CASSLGLAGQGTQYF. Here the CDR3 DNA reads TGCGCCAGCAGCTTGGGACTAGCGGGACAGGGGACCCAGTACTTC.

This chain connects TRBV5-4 to TRBJ2-3; tentatively, D is TRBD2 (5 bases). Germline V gene data show CDR1 as SGHNT and CDR2 as YYREEE (reference sequence). V lost 5 bases to trimming and J lost 1 base, with 11 bases between them. The length of the CDR3 is 14 residues. This CDR3 reads CASSSSGRTDTQYF. CDR3 DNA: TGTGCCAGCAGTTCGAGCGGACGCACAGATACGCAGTATTTT.

The V and J genes are TRBV29-1 and TRBJ1-2; 7 nucleotides match TRBD1. The germline CDR1 and CDR2 sequences are SQVTM and ANQGSEA. After removal of 0 bases from V and 8 bases from J, the junction contained 9 bases not matched to a gene. CDR3 length: 14 amino acids. CDR3 DNA: TGCAGCGTTGAAGATCTGACAGGGTCTTACGGCTACACCTTC. It specifies CSVEDLTGSYGYTF.

The gene calls are TRBV28 and TRBJ2-6; no reliable D call. The CDR3 consists of 13 residues. The V end was cut by 3 bases, the J end by 3 bases, with 3 bases between. CDR1 is MDHEN, CDR2 SYDVKM, per germline. CDR3 region: CASSFGGANVLTF. DNA for the CDR3: TGTGCCAGCAGTTTCGGTGGGGCCAACGTCCTGACTTTC.

This chain joins TRBV18 and TRBJ2-3, with D hard to call. Per the germline V gene, CDR1 is KGHSH and CDR2 is LQKENI. The CDR3 covers 12 residues. Deletions cut 10 bases from V and 2 bases from J, with 10 bases between. The CDR3 sequence is CATFDTTDTQYF. The CDR3 DNA reads as TGTGCCACCTTCGACACCACAGATACGCAGTATTTT.

The chain employs TRBV28 and TRBJ1-5, with a weak D call TRBD1 (5 bases). The CDR3 totals 14 residues. V lost 5 bases to trimming and J lost 1 base, with 9 bases between them. In germline, CDR1 is MDHEN, CDR2 SYDVKM. CDR3 loop: CASSLRQSNQPQHF. DNA for the CDR3: TGTGCCAGCAGTCTGAGACAGAGCAATCAGCCCCAGCATTTT.

This clone was seen just once. The chain employs TRBV15 and TRBJ1-4; possible D gene TRBD1, 5 bases. V was clipped by 0 bases and J by 17 bases, with 19 bases between them. The CDR3 consists of 14 residues. Germline CDR1 is LNHNV and CDR2 is YYDKDF (reference sequence). CDR3 nucleotides: TGTGCCACCAGCAGAGATGAGGCTAGGCAGGACAAATTTTTT. This gives the protein CATSRDEARQDKFF.

This chain connects TRBV7-6 to TRBJ1-6; a possible D gene is TRBD1 (5 bases). CDR1 is SGHVS, CDR2 FNYEAQ, per germline. This CDR3 spans 15 amino acids. V was pared by 5 bases and J by 9 bases, with 17 bases between. CDR3 bases: TGTGCCAGCAGCCCCGGGAGGGGAGGAGGTTCACCCCTCCACTTT. As protein: CASSPGRGGGSPLHF.

The rearrangement links TRBV21-1 to TRBJ2-1; TRBD1 is the table's D call and was not checked against the DNA. TRBV21-1 is a pseudogene locus. This CDR3 is 16 amino acids long. The CDR3 sequence: CASSKGRDRYYNEQFF. CDR3 DNA: TGTGCCAGCAGCAAAGGCCGGGACAGGTACTACAATGAGCAGTTCTTC.

The chain is built from TRBV5-6 and TRBJ1-1; 10 bases agree with TRBD1. CDR3 length equals 15 residues. Germline CDR1 is SGHDT and CDR2 is YYEEEE. V trimming: 4 bases; J trimming: 5 bases; junction bases outside the gene matches: 8. The DNA for the CDR3 is TGTGCCAGCAGCAATTTGGACAGGGGGGGAACTGAAGCTTTCTTT. It yields the protein CASSNLDRGGTEAFF.

The V gene is TRBV4-2, the J gene TRBJ1-2; 7 nucleotides align to TRBD1. Germline V CDR1 and CDR2: LGHNA, YNFKEQ. This CDR3 has 14 residues. Trimming at V came to 1 base and at J to 5 bases, leaving 4 bases not matched to a gene. The CDR3 is CASSQGDSLYGYTF. CDR3 DNA: TGTGCCAGCAGCCAAGGGGACAGCTTATATGGCTACACCTTC.

The V gene is TRBV6-1, the J gene TRBJ2-7; no clear D. CDR3 length: 15 residues. Trimming removed 1 base at V and 3 bases at J, with 13 bases between. Germline lookup yields CDR1 MNHNS and CDR2 SASEGT. The CDR3 protein is CASSEGQNLLYEQYV. CDR3 coding DNA: TGTGCCAGCAGTGAAGGGCAGAATTTGCTCTACGAGCAGTACGTC.